The 20 T cell receptor beta chains listed next were all sequenced from one sample in a study of Tregs in tolerant kidney transplant recipients. Method: immunoSEQ multiplex PCR; TCRdb's copy keeps in-frame clones and lacks some. The top ten clones hold approximately 0.69% of a sample with under 300,000 clones, around 82% of them seen once. Sample: CD4+ T cells from blood. The receptors stem from a human donor in good health.

The chain combines TRBV19 with TRBJ1-5, with D possibly matching TRBD1 (6 bases). From germline, CDR1 is LNHDA and CDR2 SQIVND (reference sequence). The V gene lost 6 bases and the J gene lost 5 bases, with 14 bases spanning the gap. This CDR3 is built from 14 residues. The CDR3 spells CASRRTAPDQPQHF. CDR3 in DNA: TGTGCCAGTAGACGGACAGCCCCGGATCAGCCCCAGCATTTT.

This clone was observed once. The chain couples TRBV18 to TRBJ1-4; 8 bases fit TRBD1. The CDR3 is made up of 14 amino acids. The germline V gene encodes CDR1 KGHSH and CDR2 LQKENI. Losses at the gene ends were 3 bases for V and 7 bases for J; bases not matched to a gene: 4. CDR3 sequence reads: CASSPGQGFEKLFF. CDR3 in DNA: TGTGCCAGCTCACCCGGACAGGGTTTTGAAAAACTGTTTTTT.

The genes are TRBV5-1 and TRBJ1-2, with unresolved D. Trimming removed 0 bases from V and 3 bases from J, with 15 bases in between. Germline V lookup: CDR1 SGHRS, CDR2 YFSETQ. The CDR3 is 16 residues long. CDR3 sequence (DNA): TGCGCCAGCAGCTTGGATGACCCCGGGATCGACTATGGCTACACCTTC. Translated: CASSLDDPGIDYGYTF.

The CDR3 sequence is CATSRGTSGGWAQYF. CDR3 DNA: TGTGCCACCAGCAGAGGGACTAGCGGGGGTTGGGCGCAGTATTTT. The chain links TRBV15 to TRBJ2-3, with 13 nucleotides matching TRBD2. The ends lost 1 base at V and 10 bases at J; junction bases unmatched: 5. Germline CDR1 and CDR2: LNHNV and YYDKDF (reference sequence). This CDR3 comprises 15 residues.

This chain uses TRBV11-1 with TRBJ2-5; 8 nucleotides align to TRBD2. Unmatched junction bases numbered 4, after V lost 1 base and J lost 0 bases. The CDR3 length is 16 residues. Per germline, CDR1 SGHAT and CDR2 FQDESV (reference sequence). CDR3: CASSLGTSRYQETQYF. CDR3 DNA sequence: TGTGCCAGCAGCTTAGGGACTAGCAGGTACCAAGAGACCCAGTACTTC. The full variable domain, completed using reference TRBV11-1 and TRBJ2-5, is EAEVAQSPRYKITEKSQAVAFWCDPISGHATLYWYRQILGQGPELLVQFQDESVVDDSQLPKDRFSAERLKGVDSTLKIQPAELGDSAMYLCASSLGTSRYQETQYFGPGTRLLVL.

Of note for this clone: This sample includes further DNA sequences coding for the same CDR3. In DNA, the CDR3 is TGTGCTAGTGGTTTGTCAGGGTCAGATACGCAGTATTTT. It encodes CASGLSGSDTQYF. The chain couples TRBV12-5 to TRBJ2-3; a weak D match, TRBD1 (5 bases). Germline lookup yields CDR1 LGHNT and CDR2 FRNRAP. The CDR3 extends over 13 amino acids. Trimming removed 2 bases from V and 4 bases from J, with 7 bases in between.

The J gene is TRBJ1-5, the V gene TRBV27; D uncertain. Germline CDR1 is MNHEY and CDR2 is SMNVEV (reference sequence). The V gene lost 4 bases and the J gene lost 0 bases, with 7 bases spanning the gap. This CDR3 has 14 residues. The CDR3 is CASSSSLSNQPQHF. CDR3 bases: TGTGCCAGCAGTTCTAGTCTTAGCAATCAGCCCCAGCATTTT.

As DNA, the CDR3 is TGCGCCAGCAGCCACCCCGCGGCGGGGGGGCTAAGTAATGAGCAGTTCTTC. This gives the protein CASSHPAAGGLSNEQFF. This rearrangement joins TRBV4-3 to TRBJ2-1; 9 nucleotides match TRBD2. The CDR3 extends over 17 amino acids. Germline CDR1 is LGHNA and CDR2 is YSLEER. Trimming took 3 bases from V and 7 from J; bases not matched to a gene: 13.

This clone came up once. This chain joins TRBV25-1 and TRBJ1-6, with D hard to call. Germline CDR1 is MGHDK and CDR2 is SYGVNS. V lost 5 bases to trimming and J lost 4 bases, with 12 bases between them. The CDR3 loop spans 15 amino acids. In DNA, the CDR3 is TGTGCCAGCAGTTGGGATCAGCGATATAATTCACCCCTCCACTTT. Translation gives CASSWDQRYNSPLHF.

V gene TRBV2 combines with J gene TRBJ1-6, with D unresolved. Germline V gene sequence: CDR1 SNHLY, CDR2 FYNNEI. The length of the CDR3 is 14 residues. V lost 4 bases and J lost 9, with 13 bases in between. CDR3 sequence: CASSVYGESSPLHF. The CDR3 DNA follows: TGTGCCAGCAGTGTGTATGGGGAGAGTTCACCCCTCCACTTT.

The V call is TRBV7-8, the J call TRBJ2-1; a weak D match, TRBD2 (5 bases). The CDR3 length is 14 residues. Between the trimmed V and J ends, which lost 1 base and 4 bases, there was a span of 8 bases. CDR1 and CDR2 from the germline V gene are SGHVS and FQNEAQ. This CDR3 reads CASSLGGLYNEQFF. As DNA, the CDR3 is TGTGCCAGCAGCTTAGGAGGGTTATACAATGAGCAGTTCTTC.

The chain combines TRBV4-1 with TRBJ1-2; possible D gene TRBD1, 6 bases. Germline V lookup: CDR1 MGHRA, CDR2 YSYEKL. The CDR3 consists of 16 residues. Trimming left V 0 bases short and J 2 bases short, with 13 bases between. CDR3: CASSQDKRGENYGYTF. The CDR3 DNA is TGCGCCAGCAGCCAAGACAAAAGGGGGGAGAACTATGGCTACACCTTC.

The gene calls are TRBV9 and TRBJ2-2; D is perhaps TRBD2 (5 bases). CDR1 and CDR2 (germline): SGDLS, YYNGEE. Between the trimmed V and J ends, which lost 0 bases and 4 bases, there was a span of 7 bases. The CDR3 has 14 residues. The CDR3 DNA sequence: TGTGCCAGCAGCGTAGGAGGGTTCACCGGGGAGCTGTTTTTT. Protein: CASSVGGFTGELFF. Using reference TRBV9 and TRBJ2-2 for the parts outside the CDR3, the full variable domain is DSGVTQTPKHLITATGQRVTLRCSPRSGDLSVYWYQQSLDQGLQFLIQYYNGEERAKGNILERFSAQQFPDLHSELNLSSLELGDSALYFCASSVGGFTGELFFGEGSRLTVL.

This chain connects TRBV6-5 to TRBJ1-4, with 7 bases aligning to TRBD1. The CDR3 extends over 15 amino acids. CDR1 is MNHEY and CDR2 is SVGAGI in the germline V gene. The V and J ends lost 2 bases and 8 bases, in that order; junction bases with no gene match: 8. CDR3 coding DNA: TGTGCCAGCAGTTACAATCGACAGGGCAGGGAAAAACTGTTTTTT. Translated, it gives CASSYNRQGREKLFF.

Points on this clone: The sample contains more than one DNA sequence encoding this CDR3. The rearrangement joins TRBV9 to TRBJ2-7; no clear D gene. Trimming stripped 2 bases from V and 2 bases from J, with 11 bases between. Per germline, CDR1 SGDLS and CDR2 YYNGEE. The length of the CDR3 is 14 residues. The CDR3 sequence: CASSVEWYPYEQYF. The CDR3 DNA sequence: TGTGCCAGCAGCGTGGAGTGGTACCCCTACGAGCAGTACTTC. The full variable domain, with the rest looked up from reference TRBV9 and TRBJ2-7, is DSGVTQTPKHLITATGQRVTLRCSPRSGDLSVYWYQQSLDQGLQFLIQYYNGEERAKGNILERFSAQQFPDLHSELNLSSLELGDSALYFCASSVEWYPYEQYFGPGTRLTVT.

This clone was observed once. This chain connects TRBV7-2 to TRBJ2-1; TRBD1 matches at 8 bases. CDR3 length: 15 residues. The junction had 8 bases not matched to a gene; V was cut back by 6 bases and J by 4 bases. Germline CDR1 and CDR2: SGHTA and FQGNSA. The CDR3 DNA reads as TGTGCCAGCAGTTATGGACAGGGAGCATACAATGAGCAGTTCTTC. It yields the protein CASSYGQGAYNEQFF.

This chain connects TRBV7-9 to TRBJ2-1; 7 bases are shared with TRBD2. The CDR3 loop spans 15 amino acids. CDR1 is SEHNR and CDR2 is FQNEAQ in the germline V gene (reference sequence). The ends lost 3 bases at V and 3 bases at J; junction bases unmatched: 5. The CDR3 spells CASSFGSGYYNEQFF. DNA of the CDR3: TGTGCCAGCAGCTTCGGTAGCGGGTACTACAATGAGCAGTTCTTC.

This clone was recorded only once. The rearrangement links TRBV4-1 to TRBJ2-2, with TRBD2 matching over 7 bases. The ends lost 4 bases at V and 6 bases at J; junction bases unmatched: 5. The CDR3 runs 14 residues. Per the germline V gene, CDR1 is MGHRA and CDR2 is YSYEKL. Here the CDR3 reads CASSLPGGAGELFF. CDR3 DNA: TGCGCCAGCAGCCTCCCGGGAGGTGCCGGGGAGCTGTTTTTT.

This clone was seen a few times. V is TRBV13 and J is TRBJ2-7; 11 positions agree with TRBD1. Germline CDR1 and CDR2: PRHDT and FYEKMQ (reference sequence). After removal of 5 bases from V and 2 bases from J, the junction contained 5 bases not matched to a gene. CDR3 length: 15 residues. CDR3 nucleotide sequence: TGTGCCAGCAGCCCGGGACAGGGGGGGACCTACGAGCAGTACTTC. Translation gives CASSPGQGGTYEQYF. The full variable domain, rest sourced from reference TRBV13 and TRBJ2-7, is AAGVIQSPRHLIKEKRETATLKCYPIPRHDTVYWYQQGPGQDPQFLISFYEKMQSDKGSIPDRFSAQQFSDYHSELNMSSLELGDSALYFCASSPGQGGTYEQYFGPGTRLTVT.

V is TRBV6-1 and J is TRBJ2-5, with D possibly being TRBD1 (6 bases). V dropped 6 bases and J dropped 5 bases, with 13 bases sitting between them. The length of the CDR3 is 13 residues. Germline CDR1 and CDR2: MNHNS and SASEGT. CDR3 sequence (DNA): TGTGCCAGCAGAAACCAGGGGCCCGAGACCCAGTACTTC. This translates into CASRNQGPETQYF.